This entry lists 15 T cell receptor beta chains sequenced from one sample in a study of blood T cell repertoires in COVID-19. The assay was immunoSEQ multiplex PCR, and TCRdb's table has in-frame clones only and misses some. The sample has some 330,000 clones; more than 70% are singletons. Sample: PBMCs or T cells enriched from blood (not recorded which). Receptors were obtained from a man aged 40-49 years in a cohort exposed to, infected with or recovered from COVID-19 (not recorded which).

The chain joins TRBV11-2 to TRBJ2-7; tentative D call: TRBD2 (5 bases). CDR3 length equals 13 residues. Germline loops: CDR1 SGHAT, CDR2 FQNNGV. With 2 bases removed from V and 4 bases from J, the gap between germline ends came to 9 bases. The DNA of the CDR3 is TGTGCCAGCAGCTTAAGGCGGACTTACGAGCAGTACTTC. Its translation is CASSLRRTYEQYF.

V is TRBV7-8 and J is TRBJ2-1, with TRBD2 matching 11 bases. With 5 bases clipped from V and 2 bases from J, the junction kept 17 bases outside the gene matches. This CDR3 has 20 amino acids. Germline V gene sequence: CDR1 SGHVS, CDR2 FQNEAQ. The CDR3 is CASSHTGGSGRADAYNEQFF. In DNA, the CDR3 is TGTGCCAGCAGCCACACTGGGGGTAGCGGGAGGGCAGACGCCTACAATGAGCAGTTCTTC.

CDR3 region: CASSKQGTNQPQHF. The CDR3 DNA reads as TGTGCCAGCAGTAAGCAGGGTACCAATCAGCCCCAGCATTTT. The J gene is TRBJ1-5, the V gene TRBV2; D may be TRBD1 (5 bases). The V end was cut by 5 bases, the J end by 3 bases, with 11 bases between. The CDR3 contains 14 residues. Germline V CDR1 and CDR2: SNHLY, FYNNEI.

This chain connects TRBV5-4 to TRBJ2-3, with D possibly being TRBD2 (6 bases). V was trimmed by 3 bases and J by 0 bases, leaving 11 bases between them. Germline V gives CDR1 SGHNT, CDR2 YYREEE (reference sequence). The length of the CDR3 is 15 residues. CDR3 bases: TGTGCCAGCAGCTGGGACTCTTCTAGCACAGATACGCAGTATTTT. It codes for CASSWDSSSTDTQYF.

The chain recombines TRBV18 with TRBJ1-1; D remains unclear. Germline V CDR1 and CDR2: KGHSH, LQKENI. Trimming left V 0 bases short and J 3 bases short, with 11 bases between. This CDR3 has 15 residues. CDR3 sequence: CASSPPVASHTEAFF. For the CDR3, the DNA is TGTGCCAGCTCACCACCGGTGGCCTCTCACACTGAAGCTTTCTTT.

The chain joins TRBV18 to TRBJ1-2; 8 bases map to TRBD1. Germline-derived CDR1 and CDR2 are KGHSH and LQKENI. The CDR3 loop spans 16 amino acids. V trimming: 3 bases; J trimming: 2 bases; junction bases outside the gene matches: 8. The CDR3 sequence: CASSPTGAHPNYGYTF. The CDR3 DNA reads as TGTGCCAGCTCACCGACAGGGGCGCATCCCAACTATGGCTACACCTTC.

The chain uses TRBV5-5 and TRBJ2-2, with D unclear. Germline V lookup: CDR1 SGHKS, CDR2 YYEKEE (reference sequence). CDR3 length: 13 residues. V was trimmed by 1 base and J by 4 bases, leaving 5 bases between them. The DNA for the CDR3 is TGTGCCAGCAGCTTGTCGGGCACCGGGGAGCTGTTTTTT. Residues: CASSLSGTGELFF.

This chain joins TRBV13 and TRBJ1-1, with D uncertain. V gave up 5 bases and J gave up 8 bases, with 21 bases separating them. The CDR3 extends over 15 amino acids. The germline V gene encodes CDR1 PRHDT and CDR2 FYEKMQ (reference sequence). The CDR3 region is CASSPRPGSHFEAFF. Here the CDR3 DNA reads TGTGCCAGCAGCCCAAGACCGGGGTCCCACTTCGAAGCTTTCTTT.

The V and J genes are TRBV18 and TRBJ1-4, with 10 bases aligning to TRBD1. This CDR3 is 16 amino acids long. Germline CDR1 reads KGHSH; CDR2 reads LQKENI. The junction had 8 bases not matched to a gene; V was cut back by 2 bases and J by 8 bases. The CDR3 spells CASSPFQDRGREKLFF. The CDR3 region has the DNA TGTGCCAGCTCACCATTTCAAGACAGGGGGCGAGAAAAACTGTTTTTT.

The chain uses TRBV19 and TRBJ2-1, with 8 bases matching TRBD2. This CDR3 is 16 amino acids long. CDR1 and CDR2 from the germline V gene are LNHDA and SQIVND (reference sequence). J gave up 4 bases and V 0 bases, and 5 bases lay outside the gene matches. The CDR3 sequence: CASSIDLSGKYNEQFF. CDR3 coding DNA: TGTGCCAGTAGTATAGACCTTAGCGGGAAGTACAATGAGCAGTTCTTC.

V is TRBV3-1 (or the pseudogene TRBV3-2) and J is TRBJ2-7; 7 bases align to TRBD1. CDR1 is LGHDT and CDR2 is YNNKEL in the germline V gene (reference sequence). V lost 7 bases and J lost 0; bases outside the gene matches: 6. The CDR3 is 14 amino acids. The CDR3 is CASTRTGSSYEQYF. CDR3 bases: TGTGCCAGCACCAGGACAGGCAGCTCCTACGAGCAGTACTTC.

Turning to this clone: An end of the junction does not agree with germline; a read error may underlie this. The CDR3: CASSKDNEQFF. Here the CDR3 DNA reads TGTGCCAGCAGCAAGGACAACGAGCAGTTCTTC. The chain has TRBV5-4 and TRBJ2-1; the D gene is possibly TRBD1 (5 bases). CDR3 size: 11 residues. The germline V gene has CDR1 SGHNT and CDR2 YYREEE (reference sequence). Looking up the rest from reference TRBV5-4 and TRBJ2-1 gives the full variable domain: ETGVTQSPTHLIKTRGQQVTLRCSSQSGHNTVSWYQQALGQGPQFIFQYYREEENGRGNFPPRFSGLQFPNYSSELNVNALELDDSALYLCASSKDNEQFFGPGTRLTVL.

J is TRBJ1-5 and V is TRBV7-9; 8 bases align to TRBD1. CDR3 size: 15 residues. Germline trimming cut 5 bases from V and 3 bases from J; bases unmatched to any gene: 6. Per germline, CDR1 SEHNR and CDR2 FQNEAQ (reference sequence). The CDR3 DNA follows: TGTGCCAGCAGCGACGGGACAGGAGACAATCAGCCCCAGCATTTT. This translates into CASSDGTGDNQPQHF.

V is TRBV29-1 and J is TRBJ1-5, with 9 bases identical to TRBD1. Germline CDR1 SQVTM, CDR2 ANQGSEA. The CDR3 covers 14 residues. Trimming at V came to 4 bases and at J to 6 bases, leaving 7 bases not matched to a gene. DNA for the CDR3: TGCAGCGTTGCTACCGGGACAGGGTCTCAGCCCCAGCATTTT. This sequence encodes CSVATGTGSQPQHF.

The CDR3 DNA sequence: TGTGCCAGCAGCGTAGGTCCAGCGGGAGTCACCGGGGAGCTGTTTTTT. Amino acid sequence: CASSVGPAGVTGELFF. This chain connects TRBV9 to TRBJ2-2; TRBD2 agrees at 8 bases. Germline V gene data show CDR1 as SGDLS and CDR2 as YYNGEE. The CDR3 loop spans 16 amino acids. The V and J ends lost 0 bases and 4 bases, in that order; junction bases with no gene match: 5.